This entry lists 10 T cell receptor beta chains sequenced from one sample in a study of T cell changes during pregnancy in multiple sclerosis. Measured with immunoSEQ multiplex PCR; TCRdb has only the in-frame clones, and not every one. The profile shows about 77,000 clones, just over 90% of them singletons. The sample consisted of peripheral blood, taken after pregnancy. The receptors were sampled from a female donor in good health, enrolled as a control in a pregnancy study.

This rearrangement joins TRBV28 to TRBJ1-1; 9 bases are a match to TRBD1. The length of the CDR3 is 14 residues. The J segment lost 0 bases and the V segment lost 6 bases, leaving 2 bases of the junction unmatched. CDR1 MDHEN and CDR2 SYDVKM come from the germline V gene. CDR3 nucleotides: TGTGCCAGCAGAGGGGACAGGGTGAACACTGAAGCTTTCTTT. Translating gives CASRGDRVNTEAFF.

The chain couples TRBV23-1 to TRBJ2-7; D is undetermined. TRBV23-1 is flagged as an ORF with uncertain function. V lost 3 bases and J 2 bases, leaving 11 bases between the germline ends. The CDR3 totals 14 residues. CDR3 nucleotide sequence: TGCGCCAGCAGTCAGGATGACAAGACCTACGAGCAGTACTTC. Translation gives CASSQDDKTYEQYF.

The rearrangement uses TRBV6-6 and TRBJ2-7, with unresolved D. Between the trimmed V and J ends, which lost 5 bases and 3 bases, there was a span of 5 bases. Looked up from germline, CDR1 is MNHNY and CDR2 is SVGAGI (reference sequence). This CDR3 has 11 amino acids. The CDR3 coding sequence is TGTGCCAGCAGTCGTTTCTACGAGCAGTACTTC. Translating it yields CASSRFYEQYF.

J is TRBJ1-5 and V is TRBV4-2, with a possible D match to TRBD1 (5 bases). The CDR3 is made up of 17 amino acids. Per the germline V gene, CDR1 is LGHNA and CDR2 is YNFKEQ. The V end lost 4 bases, the J end lost 4 bases, and 20 bases lay between the germline ends. This CDR3 is CASSPTGGGSINQPQHF. CDR3 coding DNA: TGTGCCAGCAGCCCCACGGGCGGGGGAAGCATTAATCAGCCCCAGCATTTT.

This clone was detected once. This chain uses TRBV6-1 with TRBJ2-1; D perhaps matches TRBD2 (5 bases). In germline, CDR1 is MNHNS, CDR2 SASEGT. The CDR3 has 17 amino acids. V gave up 1 base and J gave up 2 bases, with 15 bases separating them. The CDR3 nucleotides read TGTGCCAGCAGTGAAGAGGAGGCGGAAACTGCCTACAATGAGCAGTTCTTC. Translating it yields CASSEEEAETAYNEQFF.

The gene calls are TRBV4-3 and TRBJ1-2, with 10 positions matching TRBD1. V lost 0 bases, J lost 4 bases, and 11 bases stayed unmatched. CDR3 length equals 18 residues. The germline gives CDR1 LGHNA, CDR2 YSLEER. The CDR3 protein is CASSQDLETGGRFYGYTF. CDR3 coding DNA: TGCGCCAGCAGCCAAGATCTCGAGACAGGGGGCAGGTTCTATGGCTACACCTTC.

The chain couples TRBV4-2 to TRBJ2-1; 10 nucleotides match TRBD2. The CDR3 runs 17 residues. CDR1 and CDR2 from the germline V gene are LGHNA and YNFKEQ. V lost 0 bases and J lost 7; bases outside the gene matches: 9. CDR3 coding DNA: TGTGCCAGCAGCCAAGATTTGTCTAGCGGGAGTTGGAATGAGCAGTTCTTC. This translates into CASSQDLSSGSWNEQFF.

This chain joins TRBV5-1 and TRBJ2-3; 9 nucleotides align to TRBD1. Germline CDR1 SGHRS, CDR2 YFSETQ. V lost 4 bases to trimming and J lost 6 bases; unmatched junction nucleotides: 9. This CDR3 has 15 residues. The CDR3 DNA reads TGCGCCAGCAGCCCAGGAACAGGGGGCTGGGATACGCAGTATTTT. This codes for CASSPGTGGWDTQYF.

The CDR3 sequence: CASSLAGIWRGEWTDTQYF. DNA for the CDR3: TGTGCCAGCAGCTTAGCCGGGATTTGGCGGGGAGAATGGACAGATACGCAGTATTTT. The chain has TRBV7-2 and TRBJ2-3; D possibly corresponds to TRBD2 (6 bases). The germline V and J ends were trimmed by 0 bases and 3 bases, with 22 bases remaining between them. Germline assignment: CDR1 SGHTA and CDR2 FQGNSA. This CDR3 has 19 amino acids.

The chain is built from TRBV5-4 and TRBJ2-2, with D perhaps matching TRBD1 (6 bases). CDR1 SGHNT and CDR2 YYREEE come from the germline V gene (reference sequence). The V gene lost 4 bases and the J gene lost 3 bases, with 16 bases spanning the gap. This CDR3 contains 16 residues. CDR3 coding DNA: TGTGCCAGCAGCCGAGGAACAGGGAAAGACACCGGGGAGCTGTTTTTT. This sequence encodes CASSRGTGKDTGELFF.